This T cell receptor (beta chain) was sequenced for a study of T-cell reconstitution after alpha-beta-depleted transplantation in children. Preparation of the TCRbeta library involved a method that used unique molecular identifiers. One entry per CDR3 protein results from TCRdb running MiXCR on the PCR reads. The sample holds 420,000 or so distinct CDR3 sequences, approximately 11% seen once. This clonotype was seen a handful of times. CDR1 is SGHRS and CDR2 is YFSETQ in the germline V gene. V was cut by 0 bases and J by 2 bases, with 10 bases left in between. This CDR3 has 15 amino acids. The sequences come from PBMCs from the stem cell graft donor, collected from the stem cell graft. J is TRBJ2-3 and V is TRBV5-1; D ambiguous. This clonotype originated in a human donor who donated a stem cell graft to a child with acute myeloid leukemia. This chain's CDR3 is CASSLGPLFTDTQYF. CDR3 DNA: TGCGCCAGCAGCTTGGGTCCTCTCTTCACAGATACGCAGTATTTT.